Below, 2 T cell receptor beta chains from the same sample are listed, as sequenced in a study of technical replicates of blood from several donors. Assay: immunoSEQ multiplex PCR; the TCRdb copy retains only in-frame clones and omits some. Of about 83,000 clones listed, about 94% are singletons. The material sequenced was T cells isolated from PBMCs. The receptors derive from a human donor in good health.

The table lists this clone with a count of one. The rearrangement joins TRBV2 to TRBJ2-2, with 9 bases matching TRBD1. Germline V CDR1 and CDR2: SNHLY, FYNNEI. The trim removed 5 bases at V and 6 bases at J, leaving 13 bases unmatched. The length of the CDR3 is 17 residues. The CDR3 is CASSLINRGQEAGELFF. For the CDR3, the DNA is TGTGCCAGCAGTCTTATAAACAGGGGGCAGGAGGCCGGGGAGCTGTTTTTT.

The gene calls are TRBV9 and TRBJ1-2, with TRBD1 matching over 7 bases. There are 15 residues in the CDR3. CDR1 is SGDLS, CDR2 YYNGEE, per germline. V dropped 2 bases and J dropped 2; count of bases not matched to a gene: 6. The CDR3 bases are TGTGCCAGCAGCGTGTTCGACAGGGACAACTATGGCTACACCTTC. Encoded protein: CASSVFDRDNYGYTF.